Listed below are T cell receptor beta chains from one sample, sequenced in a study of cytomegalovirus exposure and HLA in healthy donors. Clones were sequenced by immunoSEQ multiplex PCR, and TCRdb holds only the in-frame ones, with some missing. The sample consists of roughly 68,000 clones, nearly 96% of them appearing once. Sequenced: PBMCs. Receptors were obtained from a woman under 30 in good health and CMV-seropositive. Each CDR3 is given with its conserved first and last residue. Fields, in order: J gene, D gene, V gene, CDR3 length, clone size, CDR3 DNA, CDR3 protein. The D gene is left open where the match is weak. The size entry is marked missing in some rows and otherwise reads once, few, many or a size class.

>TRBJ2-5|TRBD2|TRBV7-6|15|.
TGTGCCAGCAGTAAAAATAGCGGGAGGGGAGAGACCCAGTACTTC
CASSKNSGRGETQYF
>TRBJ2-1|TRBD2|TRBV7-9|19|.
TGTGCCAGCAGCTTAGCGCGGCTAGCGGAGCCAAACTCCTACAATGAGCAGTTCTTC
CASSLARLAEPNSYNEQFF
>TRBJ1-3|TRBD1|TRBV11-2|13|.
TGTGCCAGCACGACAGGGTACGGAAACACCATATATTTT
CASTTGYGNTIYF
>TRBJ2-7|TRBD2|TRBV11-2|14|.
TGTGCCAGCAGCGGACTAGCGAAATTCAACGAGCAGTACTTC
CASSGLAKFNEQYF
>TRBJ2-7|.|TRBV4-1|18|.
TGCGCCAGCAGCCAAGGGCCCCTTACGGCTCTAGCGCCCTACGAGCAGTACTTC
CASSQGPLTALAPYEQYF
>TRBJ2-3|TRBD1|TRBV19|15|.
TGTGCCAGTAGTATGGGACAGGGGTACACAGATACGCAGTATTTT
CASSMGQGYTDTQYF
>TRBJ2-5|TRBD2|TRBV19|15|.
TGTGCCAGTAGTACAACTAGCGGGTTTGGAGAGACCCAGTACTTC
CASSTTSGFGETQYF
>TRBJ1-2|TRBD1|TRBV5-4|15|.
TGTGCCAGCAGCTTTGAAGACAGGGCCTGGGGAGGCTACACCTTC
CASSFEDRAWGGYTF
>TRBJ1-5|.|TRBV14|13|.
TGTGCCATCTCCCGGATAGGGGTCCAGCCCCAGCATTTT
CAISRIGVQPQHF
>TRBJ1-5|TRBD1|TRBV10-2|14|.
TGCGCCAGTTCGGACAGGGGCGGCAATCAGCCCCAGCATTTT
CASSDRGGNQPQHF
>TRBJ2-7|.|TRBV4-3|14|.
TGCGCCAGCAGCCAAGACGACAGGTCAGACGAGCAGTACTTC
CASSQDDRSDEQYF
>TRBJ1-2|.|TRBV30|11|.
TGTGCCTGGAGTGGCGGCTATGGCTACACCTTC
CAWSGGYGYTF
>TRBJ1-4|.|TRBV28|15|.
TGTGCCAGCAGTTCGGGTTCGGGGGTGGGTGAAAAACTGTTTTTT
CASSSGSGVGEKLFF
>TRBJ1-1|TRBD1|TRBV7-6|16|.
TGTGCCAGCAGCTTAGCTCCTGGGACAGCGAACACTGAAGCTTTCTTT
CASSLAPGTANTEAFF
>TRBJ2-5|.|TRBV5-6|14|.
TGTGCCAGCAGCTTGGCACGGTTACGAGAGACCCAGTACTTC
CASSLARLRETQYF
>TRBJ1-2|TRBD1|TRBV4-3|13|few
TGCGCCAGCAGCCAAACGGACAGGGGTGGGCACACCTTC
CASSQTDRGGHTF
>TRBJ2-1|TRBD2|TRBV5-1|16|.
TGCGCCAGCACCTTATGGGCGGGAGGGCCCTACAATGAGCAGTTCTTC
CASTLWAGGPYNEQFF
>TRBJ2-7|TRBD2|TRBV5-1|19|.
TGCGCCAGCAGCCTAGTCAGCCAACTAGCGGGAGGGCCTAACTACGAGCAGTACTTC
CASSLVSQLAGGPNYEQYF
>TRBJ2-4|.|TRBV4-2|15|.
TGTGCCAGCAGCCAAGACGTTAGCACAGCGGGCATTCAGTACTTC
CASSQDVSTAGIQYF
>TRBJ2-5|TRBD2|TRBV28|14|.
TGTGCCAGCAGATCCGGGACTAGCTTAGAGACCCAGTACTTC
CASRSGTSLETQYF
>TRBJ2-2|TRBD2|TRBV19|18|.
TGTGCCAGTAGTAGAGGGGGACTAGCGGGAGTAGTCGTCGGGGAGCTGTTTTTT
CASSRGGLAGVVVGELFF
>TRBJ2-6|.|TRBV21-1|18|.
TGTGCCAGCAGCAAACCAGGGACAGGGGAAACTGGGGCCAACGTCCTGACTTTC
CASSKPGTGETGANVLTF
>TRBJ1-1|.|TRBV5-1|16|.
TGCGCCAGCAGCCTCCTCGGACAGCTAATGAACACTGAAGCTTTCTTT
CASSLLGQLMNTEAFF
>TRBJ2-3|.|TRBV4-1|15|.
TGCGCCAGCAGCCAAGATATGGGGAGGCCAGATACGCAGTATTTT
CASSQDMGRPDTQYF
>TRBJ2-2|.|TRBV19|14|.
TGTGCCAGTAAGCCCCAGGCCAGCACCGGGGAGCTGTTTTTT
CASKPQASTGELFF
>TRBJ2-1|TRBD1|TRBV27|15|.
TGTGCCAGCAGTTTCGCGCAGGGGGCTTACAATGAGCAGTTCTTC
CASSFAQGAYNEQFF
>TRBJ1-5|.|TRBV15|14|.
TGTGCCACCAGCAGAGGGACAGTCAATCAGCCCCAGCATTTT
CATSRGTVNQPQHF
>TRBJ2-1|.|TRBV19|16|.
TGTGCCAGTAGTATGGGTGGGGCCGGGAGCTACAATGAGCAGTTCTTC
CASSMGGAGSYNEQFF
>TRBJ2-1|TRBD2|TRBV11-2|14|.
TGTGCCAGTGGGTTAGCGGGAGTTGGTCATGAGCAGTTCTTC
CASGLAGVGHEQFF
>TRBJ2-1|TRBD2|TRBV2|17|once
TGTGCCAGCAGGGGGGGACTAGCGGGAGGCCCAAGCCATGAGCAGTTCTTC
CASRGGLAGGPSHEQFF
>TRBJ2-1|TRBD1|TRBV9|15|few
TGTGCCAGCAGCCCCCGACAGGGGGCCTACAATGAGCAGTTCTTC
CASSPRQGAYNEQFF
>TRBJ2-1|.|TRBV2|15|.
TGTGCCAGCAGTCTCCAAACGACAGGTATCAATGAGCAGTTCTTC
CASSLQTTGINEQFF
>TRBJ2-3|TRBD1|TRBV28|16|.
TGTGCCAGCAGTAAAACCGGGACAGGTAGCACAGATACGCAGTATTTT
CASSKTGTGSTDTQYF
>TRBJ1-2|.|TRBV21-1|19|.
TGTGCCAGCAGCAAACAGATCTCTTTTCATTTGGGGCCCTTTTATGGCTACACCTTC
CASSKQISFHLGPFYGYTF
>TRBJ2-5|.|TRBV11-2|15|.
TGTGCCAGCAGCCCGAACCGAGCCGTTCAAGAGACCCAGTACTTC
CASSPNRAVQETQYF
>TRBJ2-1|.|TRBV7-3|15|once
TGTGCCAGCAGCTTTTTAGCGGTCTCCTACAATGAGCAGTTCTTC
CASSFLAVSYNEQFF
>TRBJ2-1|TRBD2|TRBV4-1|17|.
TGCGCCAGCAGCCAAGAGTGGAGTAGCGGGGCCTGGAATGAGCAGTTCTTC
CASSQEWSSGAWNEQFF
>TRBJ2-3|.|TRBV5-4|15|.
TGTGCCAGTAAAAAAGCGGGTACCCCGGGAGATACGCAGTATTTT
CASKKAGTPGDTQYF
>TRBJ2-7|.|TRBV28|15|.
TGTGCCAGCAGTTTTCCCCGACAGGTCTCCTACGAGCAGTACTTC
CASSFPRQVSYEQYF
>TRBJ1-2|TRBD1|TRBV11-3|17|once
TGTGCCAGCCCGGGGCCGGGACAGGGCGGATGGAGCTATGGCTACACCTTC
CASPGPGQGGWSYGYTF
>TRBJ1-4|.|TRBV4-2|16|.
TGTGCCAGCAGCCAAGTCCCGGGGGCAACTAATGAAAAACTGTTTTTT
CASSQVPGATNEKLFF
>TRBJ1-1|TRBD1|TRBV27|20|.
TGTGCCAGCAGTTTATCCACATACCACGGGACAGAGGAACACCTACTTGAAGCTTTCTTT
CASSLSTYHGTEEHLLEAFF
>TRBJ2-1|.|TRBV9|15|.
TGTGCCAGCAGCGGGGGCTGGGGGGGGCACAATGAGCAGTTCTTC
CASSGGWGGHNEQFF
>TRBJ2-7|.|TRBV9|14|.
TGTGCCAGCACCCCGGGACTCGCAATCTACGAGCAGTACTTC
CASTPGLAIYEQYF
>TRBJ1-2|TRBD1|TRBV28|14|.
TGTGCCAGCAGGGCAGGGGGAGATAACTATGGCTACACCTTC
CASRAGGDNYGYTF
>TRBJ2-1|TRBD2|TRBV27|14|.
TGTGCCAGCAGTTTTCTAGCGGGGTCCGGGGAGCAGTTCTTC
CASSFLAGSGEQFF
>TRBJ1-1|.|TRBV29-1|12|.
TGCAGCGTTGAGGAGGGCGCGGCTGAAGCTTTCTTT
CSVEEGAAEAFF
>TRBJ2-2|TRBD2|TRBV7-2|15|.
TGTGCCAGCAGCTTAGACGGGAGGGCCGCCGGGGAGCTGTTTTTT
CASSLDGRAAGELFF
>TRBJ2-1|.|TRBV28|10|.
TGTGCCAGCCGTAGGGGGGAGCAGTTCTTC
CASRRGEQFF
>TRBJ1-5|.|TRBV28|12|.
TGTGCCAGCCAGTATAGCAATCAGCCCCAGCATTTT
CASQYSNQPQHF
>TRBJ2-5|.|TRBV28|14|.
TGTGCCAGCAGTGATTTTCCGGAGTTCGAGACCCAGTACTTC
CASSDFPEFETQYF
>TRBJ2-3|.|TRBV7-2|14|.
TGTGCCAGCAGCTCCCCTTCGAGCACAGATACGCAGTATTTT
CASSSPSSTDTQYF
>TRBJ2-7|.|TRBV19|14|.
TGTGCCAGTAGTATTTCGACAGGTTGGTACGAGCAGTACTTC
CASSISTGWYEQYF
>TRBJ2-5|.|TRBV29-1|12|.
TGCAGCGTCGGACAGCTCCAAGAGACCCAGTACTTC
CSVGQLQETQYF
>TRBJ2-7|TRBD1|TRBV7-2|14|once
TGTGCCAGCAGCGCAACAGGGGGCGGCTACGAGCAGTACTTC
CASSATGGGYEQYF
>TRBJ1-2|.|TRBV28|12|.
TGTGCCAGCACCGAAGGGAGGTTAGGCTACACCTTC
CASTEGRLGYTF
>TRBJ2-7|TRBD2|TRBV6-5|15|.
TGTGCCAGCAGTTACTCGGACTCCCCGGGGGGCGAGCAGTACTTC
CASSYSDSPGGEQYF
>TRBJ1-1|.|TRBV30|13|.
TGTGCCTGGAGCCCCGGTGGGAACACTGAAGCTTTCTTT
CAWSPGGNTEAFF
>TRBJ1-5|TRBD1|TRBV6-5|15|.
TGTGCCAGCAGTAAGGACAGGGGAAGCAATCAGCCCCAGCATTTT
CASSKDRGSNQPQHF